This T cell receptor (beta chain) was captured by sequencing in a study of blood T cell repertoires in COVID-19. Study background: Material from acute and convalescent COVID-19 was sourced from the United States, Italy and Spain. PBMCs, B-cell-depleted T cells, or T cells were the source of the cDNA or gDNA that made up the material.

In the authors' methods: Reference gene primer amplification gave estimated nucleated cell counts. Here immunoSEQ multiplex PCR was the method, and the copy in TCRdb shows in-frame clones only, minus some. V, J and clone size are those of that table, while D and trimming were read from the DNA. The sample gives about 100,000 clones, 80% to 90% of which show up once; more than 9% is in the top ten. Germline V gives CDR1 MNHEY, CDR2 SMNVEV (reference sequence). V was pared by 7 bases and J by 2 bases, with 6 bases of the junction left unmatched. This CDR3 region has 16 residues. The TCR was taken from a man between 40 and 49 years old with active or convalescent COVID-19. Sample: peripheral blood. The chain uses TRBV27 and TRBJ2-2; the match to TRBD2 covers 11 bases. The CDR3 bases are TGTGCCAGCACGTCGCTAGCGGGGGGCAACACCGGGGAGCTGTTTTTT. Amino acid sequence: CASTSLAGGNTGELFF.